This TCR beta chain derives from a study of T cell responses to AZD1222 COVID-19 vaccine. General observations from the study: Sampling that yielded the repertoires occurred only after the peak T cell response. Epitopes outside B.1.351 and B.1.1.7 mutated regions reportedly drew nearly half of spike TCRs. Females outnumbered males among donors, who were mostly white British; clonal diversity was possibly underestimated.

The germline V gene has CDR1 MDHEN and CDR2 SYDVKM. The V and J ends lost 5 bases and 2 bases, in that order; junction bases with no gene match: 14. The length of the CDR3 is 17 residues. Concerning this clone: Its antigen is as yet unknown.

Produced via immunoSEQ multiplex PCR; TCRdb's table is partial and in-frame only. This table has about 140,000 clones, more than 75% appearing once. Second-dose groups at about 4 or about 12 weeks were pooled. V gene TRBV28 combines with J gene TRBJ1-2, with 7 bases that match TRBD1. This TCR came from an adult who received the AZD1222 COVID-19 vaccine. Sequenced here: peripheral blood, sampled 28 days after the second AZD1222 dose. The CDR3 sequence: CASSPPRRGGQNYGYTF. CDR3 nucleotides: TGTGCCAGCAGTCCTCCACGTCGCGGGGGACAGAACTATGGCTACACCTTC.